The present T cell receptor beta chain was sequenced within a study of cytomegalovirus exposure and HLA in healthy donors. A word on this clone: Its antigen is undetermined.

Donors likely had unrecorded immune exposures despite being nominally healthy when sampled. Study-wide results and limits: Productive rates of about 87% or about 30% were seen for most TCR beta V segments in an earlier analysis. Under in vitro conditions, three CMV-associated chains were confirmed as specific for CMV antigens.

The PCR had 60 Vbeta and 13 Jbeta primers. The protocol was immunoSEQ multiplex PCR, while the TCRdb copy is restricted to in-frame clones and leaves out a portion. The data show a few hundred thousand clones, 75% to 85% seen once. This TCR derives from a girl aged 2-9 years in good health and CMV-seronegative. Sequenced: PBMCs.

CDR3 in DNA: TGTGCCAGCAGCCCCTCTCCGGACAGGGGAACGCCCATTAGTGGCTACACCTTC. Protein sequence: CASSPSPDRGTPISGYTF. The chain recombines TRBV13 with TRBJ1-2; 9 bases map to TRBD1. The V gene's germline CDR1 is PRHDT and CDR2 FYEKMQ (reference sequence). This CDR3 has 18 residues. With 5 bases clipped from V and 7 bases from J, the junction kept 20 bases outside the gene matches.